This entry lists 23 T cell receptor beta chains sequenced from one sample in a study of T cell repertoires in cytomegalovirus infection. TCRdb used MiXCR to reprocess the reads, holding one entry per CDR3 protein. The table lists 900,000 to 950,000 distinct CDR3 sequences, approximately 30% of them singletons. The antigens these receptors bind are not known. The source was cultured CD8+ T cells from PBMCs, collected from culture after CMV antigen stimulation. The receptors shown here come from a human donor in good health (CMV status not recorded). Some clones in this sample may be carry-over from other donors' samples.

In this sample, this clonotype turned up a few times. The V call is TRBV19, the J call TRBJ2-7; 8 bases agree with TRBD2. From germline, CDR1 is LNHDA and CDR2 SQIVND (reference sequence). V shed 5 bases and J 3 bases; nucleotides not matched to a gene: 6. The CDR3 extends over 14 amino acids. The CDR3 spells CASSEGLGSYEQYF. The CDR3 nucleotides read TGTGCCAGTAGTGAGGGACTAGGGAGCTACGAGCAGTACTTC.

CDR3 sequence (DNA): TGTGCCAGCAGCCTCGGGACTAGCGGGGGAAGACCACAAGAGACCCAGTACTTC. It encodes CASSLGTSGGRPQETQYF. The V call is TRBV7-6, the J call TRBJ2-5; TRBD2 matches at 14 bases. The CDR3 consists of 18 residues. With 5 bases clipped from V and 2 bases from J, the junction kept 10 bases outside the gene matches. Germline CDR1 SGHVS, CDR2 FNYEAQ.

The table lists this clonotype with a few counts. The chain is built from TRBV10-3 and TRBJ2-3, with 7 nucleotides matching TRBD2. The V and J ends lost 2 bases and 6 bases, in that order; junction bases with no gene match: 8. CDR3 length: 15 amino acids. Germline V CDR1 and CDR2: ENHRY, SYGVKD. DNA of the CDR3: TGTGCCATCAGTGAGATGGCGGGGGTCCAGGATACGCAGTATTTT. It translates to CAISEMAGVQDTQYF.

V and J are TRBV7-3 and TRBJ1-2; 9 bases fit TRBD1. Germline lookup yields CDR1 SGHTA and CDR2 FQGTGA. V trimming: 8 bases; J trimming: 0 bases; junction bases outside the gene matches: 7. The CDR3 totals 15 residues. The CDR3 DNA reads TGTGCCAGCGGCTCCACAGGGGGCTCTAACTATGGCTACACCTTC. Translation gives CASGSTGGSNYGYTF.

This clonotype was picked up many times. J is TRBJ1-2 and V is TRBV7-2; D remains unclear. Trimming removed 2 bases at V and 0 bases at J, with 13 bases between. This CDR3 contains 16 residues. Germline CDR1 and CDR2: SGHTA and FQGNSA. The DNA for the CDR3 is TGTGCCAGCAGCTTAAGGTCCTTGGAGCCTAACTATGGCTACACCTTC. It specifies CASSLRSLEPNYGYTF.

In this sample, this clonotype turned up many times. The chain links TRBV7-9 to TRBJ1-5; TRBD1 might be the D (6 bases). The CDR3 has 12 amino acids. V was cut by 3 bases and J by 9 bases, with 9 bases left in between. Germline V gene lookup returns CDR1 SEHNR and CDR2 FQNEAQ (reference sequence). The CDR3: CASSFTGPPQHF. The CDR3 DNA reads as TGTGCCAGCAGCTTCACAGGGCCGCCCCAGCATTTT. Full variable domain (outside the CDR3, taken from reference TRBV7-9 and TRBJ1-5): DTGVSQNPRHKITKRGQNVTFRCDPISEHNRLYWYRQTLGQGPEFLTYFQNEAQLEKSRLLSDRFSAERPKGSFSTLEIQRTEQGDSAMYLCASSFTGPPQHFGDGTRLSIL.

The chain is built from TRBV6-4 and TRBJ2-1; no clear D. V lost 5 bases to trimming and J lost 13 bases, with 21 bases between them. This CDR3 region has 14 residues. CDR1 is MRHNA, CDR2 SNTAGT, per germline. CDR3 sequence reads: CASSPHSLTPAQFF. In DNA form, the CDR3 reads TGTGCCAGCAGTCCACACAGTCTTACGCCCGCCCAGTTCTTC.

The V call is TRBV6-5, the J call TRBJ1-3, with TRBD1 as a possible D gene (6 bases). The CDR3 length is 16 residues. V lost 0 bases and J lost 2, with 11 bases in between. Germline CDR1 MNHEY, CDR2 SVGAGI. The CDR3: CASSYSAWGPGNTIYF. CDR3 DNA: TGTGCCAGCAGTTACTCGGCCTGGGGGCCTGGAAACACCATATATTTT.

This chain connects TRBV5-5 to TRBJ2-5; the D gene is possibly TRBD2 (6 bases). Germline loops: CDR1 SGHKS, CDR2 YYEKEE (reference sequence). The length of the CDR3 is 14 residues. With 6 bases removed from V and 2 bases from J, the gap between germline ends came to 14 bases. CDR3: CASTPGSGQETQYF. The CDR3 DNA sequence: TGTGCCAGCACCCCTGGCAGCGGGCAAGAGACCCAGTACTTC.

The chain links TRBV5-6 to TRBJ2-3; D is perhaps TRBD2 (5 bases). In germline, CDR1 is SGHDT, CDR2 YYEEEE. Trimming cost V 7 bases and J 5 bases, with 20 bases left between them. The CDR3 has 15 amino acids. In DNA form, the CDR3 reads TGTGCCAGCGGCGGTTGGGAGATTATCGGAGATACGCAGTATTTT. Its protein is CASGGWEIIGDTQYF.

This clonotype was counted only a few times. The rearrangement joins TRBV5-6 to TRBJ2-5; D may be TRBD1 or TRBD2 (5 bases each). V gave up 4 bases and J gave up 1 base, with 11 bases separating them. Germline CDR1 reads SGHDT; CDR2 reads YYEEEE. CDR3 length: 14 residues. CDR3 bases: TGTGCCAGCAGCAGGGGACGGCCCCAAGAGACCCAGTACTTC. This gives the protein CASSRGRPQETQYF. The full variable domain, with the rest looked up from reference TRBV5-6 and TRBJ2-5, is DAGVTQSPTHLIKTRGQQVTLRCSPKSGHDTVSWYQQALGQGPQFIFQYYEEEERQRGNFPDRFSGHQFPNYSSELNVNALLLGDSALYLCASSRGRPQETQYFGPGTRLLVL.

The table lists this clonotype with many counts. The DNA of the CDR3 is TGTGCCAGCAGCGACCGGGTCGCACTCCACGAGCAGTACTTC. Protein product: CASSDRVALHEQYF. J is TRBJ2-7 and V is TRBV7-2, with D unclear. V gave up 5 bases and J gave up 5 bases, with 16 bases separating them. CDR3 length equals 14 residues. Germline-derived CDR1 and CDR2 are SGHTA and FQGNSA.

This clonotype turned up a few times. V usage is TRBV10-3 and J usage is TRBJ2-5; 9 bases are shared with TRBD2. The CDR3 spans 15 residues. Germline V gene lookup returns CDR1 ENHRY and CDR2 SYGVKD. The trim removed 4 bases at V and 2 bases at J, leaving 5 bases unmatched. CDR3 amino acids: CAISASGGKQETQYF. CDR3 DNA: TGTGCCATCAGTGCGAGCGGGGGGAAACAAGAGACCCAGTACTTC.

This clonotype has only a few counts. This rearrangement joins TRBV19 to TRBJ2-1; tentative D call: TRBD2 (6 bases). V lost 0 bases and J lost 4, with 16 bases in between. The CDR3 runs 17 residues. Germline lookup yields CDR1 LNHDA and CDR2 SQIVND (reference sequence). CDR3 sequence reads: CASSIEGDWREYNEQFF. The CDR3 nucleotides read TGTGCCAGTAGTATAGAGGGGGATTGGAGGGAGTACAATGAGCAGTTCTTC.

In this sample, this clonotype turned up a few times. The gene calls are TRBV27 and TRBJ2-1; D tentatively reads TRBD1 or TRBD2 (5 bases each). V lost 0 bases, J lost 7 bases, and 13 bases lay in between. This CDR3 spans 15 amino acids. Looked up from germline, CDR1 is MNHEY and CDR2 is SMNVEV (reference sequence). Written as DNA, the CDR3 is TGTGCCAGCAGTTTATCCGGGGCCCCGGGGAATGAGCAGTTCTTC. Amino acids: CASSLSGAPGNEQFF.

V is TRBV19 and J is TRBJ1-1; D is perhaps TRBD1 (6 bases). Germline V gene sequence: CDR1 LNHDA, CDR2 SQIVND (reference sequence). V shed 5 bases and J shed 7 bases, with 8 bases lying between them. The CDR3 loop spans 11 amino acids. The CDR3 spells CASSVTGEAFF. CDR3 bases: TGTGCCAGTAGTGTGACAGGTGAAGCTTTCTTT.

The rearrangement links TRBV7-9 to TRBJ2-5, with 7 positions matching TRBD2. Looked up from germline, CDR1 is SEHNR and CDR2 is FQNEAQ (reference sequence). Losses at the gene ends were 5 bases for V and 5 bases for J; bases not matched to a gene: 8. The CDR3 loop spans 14 amino acids. CDR3 coding DNA: TGTGCCAGCAGCCTCGAGGGAGGGAGGGAGACCCAGTACTTC. It translates to CASSLEGGRETQYF.

The J gene is TRBJ1-5, the V gene TRBV4-3; the D is unclear. V was clipped by 4 bases and J by 0 bases, with 13 bases between them. There are 16 residues in the CDR3. The germline V gene has CDR1 LGHNA and CDR2 YSLEER. The CDR3 bases are TGCGCCAGCAGCCGAGGAACATGGGATAGCAATCAGCCCCAGCATTTT. Translation: CASSRGTWDSNQPQHF.

This clonotype has more than one count but fewer than ten. This chain connects TRBV5-5 to TRBJ2-2; 10 bases are shared with TRBD2. Looked up from germline, CDR1 is SGHKS and CDR2 is YYEKEE (reference sequence). The CDR3 totals 18 residues. V dropped 0 bases and J dropped 5; count of bases not matched to a gene: 10. The chain's CDR3 is CASSLAGSSGGPTGELFF. In DNA form, the CDR3 reads TGTGCCAGCAGCTTGGCCGGGAGTAGCGGGGGGCCTACCGGGGAGCTGTTTTTT.

The V call is TRBV2, the J call TRBJ2-3, with 14 bases fitting TRBD2. The CDR3 sequence is 18 residues long. Germline V lookup: CDR1 SNHLY, CDR2 FYNNEI. After removal of 9 bases from V and 4 bases from J, the junction contained 15 bases not matched to a gene. The CDR3 reads CASSTAPTSGGVADTQYF. In DNA form, the CDR3 reads TGTGCCAGTTCCACCGCCCCGACTAGCGGGGGGGTCGCAGATACGCAGTATTTT.

V is TRBV12-3 or TRBV12-4 and J is TRBJ1-1; no clear D. Trimming removed 2 bases from V and 1 base from J, with 8 bases in between. The CDR3 has 14 residues. The CDR3 here is CASSLTERNTEAFF. In DNA form, the CDR3 reads TGTGCCAGCAGTTTAACAGAAAGGAACACTGAAGCTTTCTTT.

The V call is TRBV6-8, the J call TRBJ1-2; D gene unclear. The CDR3 runs to 12 residues. The germline V and J ends were trimmed by 8 bases and 4 bases, with 11 bases remaining between them. CDR1 MNHGY and CDR2 SAAAGT come from the germline V gene. CDR3 loop: CASAGRAYGYTF. DNA for the CDR3: TGTGCCAGCGCGGGCAGAGCCTATGGCTACACCTTC.

This chain uses TRBV4-3 with TRBJ1-3; the D is unclear. V dropped 0 bases and J dropped 2 bases, with 8 bases sitting between them. The CDR3 spans 15 residues. Germline V lookup: CDR1 LGHNA, CDR2 YSLEER. CDR3 region: CASSQDRGTGNTIYF. CDR3 in DNA: TGCGCCAGCAGCCAAGATCGGGGTACTGGAAACACCATATATTTT.